The source of this T cell receptor beta chain is a study of radiotherapy plus CTLA-4 blockade in lung cancer. The study's findings and limits: An expansion of tumor-derived TCR clones occurred in blood after radiotherapy plus ipilimumab.

A few counts support this clone. Its specificity is unknown. Only in-frame clones appear in the TCRdb table, and some are missing; sequencing was by immunoSEQ multiplex PCR. The sample yields 90,000 or so clones, around four fifths seen once. This CDR3 has 14 residues. With 4 bases removed from V and 1 base from J, the gap between germline ends came to 11 bases. From germline, CDR1 is SGDLS and CDR2 YYNGEE. The chain couples TRBV9 to TRBJ1-1, with no clear D. This TCR came from a human donor with non-small cell lung cancer who had stable disease on radiotherapy plus ipilimumab. Specimen: peripheral blood, collected from a patient treated with radiotherapy plus ipilimumab. Written as DNA, the CDR3 is TGTGCCAGCAGCCCCACCCCGGAGAACACTGAAGCTTTCTTT. Amino acid sequence: CASSPTPENTEAFF.